The T cell receptor beta chain under discussion was sequenced for a study of blood T cell repertoires in COVID-19. The CDR3 loop spans 15 amino acids. Germline V gene lookup returns CDR1 MRHNA and CDR2 SNTAGT. Losses at the gene ends were 3 bases for V and 6 bases for J; bases not matched to a gene: 8. The assay was immunoSEQ multiplex PCR, and TCRdb's table has in-frame clones only and misses some. The data show some 150,000 clones, approximately 83% seen once. What was sequenced was peripheral blood. The source is a human donor in a cohort sampled during active COVID-19. This chain joins TRBV6-4 and TRBJ1-5; TRBD1 aligns across 7 bases. The chain's CDR3 is CASSENDRAGQPQHF. The CDR3 DNA sequence: TGTGCCAGCAGTGAAAACGACAGGGCGGGTCAGCCCCAGCATTTT.